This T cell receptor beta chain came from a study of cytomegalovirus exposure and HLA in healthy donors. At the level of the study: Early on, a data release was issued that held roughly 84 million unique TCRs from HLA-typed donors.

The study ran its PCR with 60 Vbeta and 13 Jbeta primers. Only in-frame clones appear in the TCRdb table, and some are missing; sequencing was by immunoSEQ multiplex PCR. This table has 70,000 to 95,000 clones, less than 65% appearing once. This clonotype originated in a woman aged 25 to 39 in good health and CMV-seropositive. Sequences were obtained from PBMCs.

The CDR3: CASSVGGGITDTQYF. CDR3 DNA sequence: TGTGCCAGCAGCGTAGGGGGAGGGATCACAGATACGCAGTATTTT. The V call is TRBV9, the J call TRBJ2-3, with 7 bases that match TRBD2. CDR3 length: 15 amino acids. The junction had 3 bases not matched to a gene; V was cut back by 0 bases and J by 2 bases. Germline V gene data show CDR1 as SGDLS and CDR2 as YYNGEE.